Listed below are T cell receptor beta chains from one sample, sequenced in a study of monozygotic twins with inflammatory bowel disease. TCRdb reprocessed the 5' RACE reads and reports one entry per CDR3 protein, with no DNA. This specimen shows about 160,000 distinct CDR3 sequences; the ten leading clones hold around 2.4%. The sample comprised blood. These receptors all stem from a human donor with ulcerative colitis or Crohn's disease, or a healthy co-twin of an affected twin (not recorded which). Both conserved end residues are part of each CDR3. Each record gives: CDR3 protein, J gene, V gene, CDR3 length.

CDR3aa: CSASHPAEQYF; j_gene: TRBJ2-7; v_gene: TRBV20-1; len: 11
CDR3aa: CASTPGGQETQYF; j_gene: TRBJ2-5; v_gene: TRBV12-3/TRBV12-4; len: 13
CDR3aa: CSVTSGGQETQYF; j_gene: TRBJ2-5; v_gene: TRBV20-1; len: 13
CDR3aa: CSAPSPLRGSSVQYF; j_gene: TRBJ2-7; v_gene: TRBV20-1; len: 15
CDR3aa: CASSPTPDNYEQYF; j_gene: TRBJ2-7; v_gene: TRBV5-1; len: 14
CDR3aa: CASSAGARVDSNQPQHF; j_gene: TRBJ1-5; v_gene: TRBV5-1; len: 17
CDR3aa: CASSQFRGSTEAFF; j_gene: TRBJ1-1; v_gene: TRBV7-3; len: 14
CDR3aa: CASSLAMNTEAFF; j_gene: TRBJ1-1; v_gene: TRBV7-9; len: 13
CDR3aa: CASSYSENIQYF; j_gene: TRBJ2-4; v_gene: TRBV25-1; len: 12
CDR3aa: CASSLAGNRDTQYF; j_gene: TRBJ2-3; v_gene: TRBV12-3/TRBV12-4; len: 14
CDR3aa: CASSFFSKTGNAETQYF; j_gene: TRBJ2-5; v_gene: TRBV12-3/TRBV12-4; len: 17